This T cell receptor (beta chain) came from a study of T cell repertoires in cytomegalovirus infection (dated by TCRdb to about 2019). Study-wide context: The peptide stimulations were aimed at well-studied HLA-B-restricted epitopes as well as recently identified HLA-C-restricted CMV epitopes, whose presentation resists viral immunomodulation. Because public TCR beta signatures pointed to carriage of CMV infection together with the matching HLA type, the HLA type of each donor mattered for the analysis. Study-wide findings and limitations: In both this cohort and an independent approximately 400-donor cohort, the cumulative frequency of public TCR beta family members distinguished carriers of CMV infection plus the relevant HLA type. The ex vivo response was dominated by HLA-C-restricted CMV-specific TCR beta clonotypes, which also provided the single most frequent clonotype in two of eight donors.

From a lookup of the germline V gene, CDR1 and CDR2 are SGHVS and FQNEAQ. From the cysteine up to the phenylalanine, the CDR3 has a length of 14 residues. CDR3 DNA is the only sequence kept; it has 42 bases, read in frame from the first base. Compared with germline, V lacks 5 bases and J lacks 6 bases; bases without a gene match: 7. Read against the paper, the sample's treatment or condition label means: in vitro stimulation with specific CMV peptide epitopes to enrich CMV-specific T cells. Sequencing took place on an Illumina HiSeq 1500. The raw public reads went through TCRdb reprocessing: fastp at Q25, MiXCR clone calling, in-frame beta chains kept. Entries are consolidated by CDR3 protein sequence, retaining the most common genes and DNA. This sample comprises roughly 500,000 distinct CDR3 sequences, roughly a third of them detected only once. Jointly, the top ten make up roughly a sixth of the sample.

As regards this clonotype: Its antigen is not yet known. No base quality values were provided; no much bigger clone lies one nucleotide off.

Recombination joined TRBV7-8 with TRBJ1-3, with 7 central nucleotides matching TRBD1. The sequencing here drew on cultured PBMCs, taken from culture after CMV antigen stimulation. This clonotype was sampled from a human donor in good health (CMV status not recorded). Some clones in this sample may be carry-over from other donors' samples. In nucleotide form, the sequence is TGTGCCAGCAGCCCAACAGGGGACACAAACACCATATATTTT. The encoded protein is CASSPTGDTNTIYF.